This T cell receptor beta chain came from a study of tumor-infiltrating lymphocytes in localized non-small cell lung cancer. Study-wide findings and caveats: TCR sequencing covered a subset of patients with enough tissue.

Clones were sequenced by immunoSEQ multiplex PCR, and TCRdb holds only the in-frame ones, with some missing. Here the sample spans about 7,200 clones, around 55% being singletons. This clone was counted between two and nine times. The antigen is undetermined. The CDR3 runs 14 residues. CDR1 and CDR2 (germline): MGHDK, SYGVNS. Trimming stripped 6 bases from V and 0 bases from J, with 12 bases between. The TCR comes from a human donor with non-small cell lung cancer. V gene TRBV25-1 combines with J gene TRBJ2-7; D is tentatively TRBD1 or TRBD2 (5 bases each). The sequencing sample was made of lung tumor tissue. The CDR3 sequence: CASRGDGSSYEQYF. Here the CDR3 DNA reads TGTGCCAGCAGAGGGGACGGAAGCTCCTACGAGCAGTACTTC.